The 26 T cell receptor beta chains given below trace back to one sample, sequenced in a study of cytomegalovirus exposure and HLA in healthy donors. Both 60 Vbeta primers and 13 Jbeta primers went into the PCR. The repertoire was sequenced with immunoSEQ multiplex PCR; TCRdb's copy has only in-frame clones and lacks some. Its table lists over 25,000 clones. The material sequenced was PBMCs. The receptors were gathered from a man aged 25-45 years in good health and CMV-seronegative.

The rearrangement links TRBV11-3 to TRBJ2-2; no definite D call. Deletions cut 4 bases from V and 4 bases from J, with 4 bases between. Germline-derived CDR1 and CDR2 are SGHNT and YENEEA. The CDR3 covers 12 residues. The CDR3 bases are TGTGCCAGCAGCTCAGTCACCGGGGAGCTGTTTTTT. This codes for CASSSVTGELFF.

The chain recombines TRBV27 with TRBJ2-1; 8 bases are a match to TRBD2. V was pared by 8 bases and J by 8 bases, with 29 bases of the junction left unmatched. The CDR3 is 20 amino acids. CDR1 is MNHEY and CDR2 is SMNVEV in the germline V gene (reference sequence). DNA for the CDR3: TGTGCCAGCTCCAAGTCCTACGCCTCTATGCGGGAGGTCAAGCGGCATGAGCAGTTCTTC. Translation: CASSKSYASMREVKRHEQFF.

The gene calls are TRBV5-1 and TRBJ2-2; 10 bases are a match to TRBD2. Germline assignment: CDR1 SGHRS and CDR2 YFSETQ. V trimming: 1 base; J trimming: 5 bases; junction bases outside the gene matches: 11. This CDR3 has 18 amino acids. CDR3 sequence (DNA): TGCGCCAGCAGCTTGTGGCTAGCGGGAGAGATAAGAACCGGGGAGCTGTTTTTT. It encodes CASSLWLAGEIRTGELFF.

The rearrangement links TRBV7-8 to TRBJ1-2; maybe TRBD1 (5 bases). The CDR3 spans 14 residues. The V end lost 5 bases, the J end lost 3 bases, and 13 bases lay between the germline ends. From germline, CDR1 is SGHVS and CDR2 FQNEAQ. This CDR3 is CASSPGGEDYGYTF. As DNA, the CDR3 is TGTGCCAGCAGCCCGGGGGGGGAGGACTATGGCTACACCTTC.

The chain joins TRBV18 to TRBJ1-3, with D possibly TRBD1 on 5 matching bases. The CDR3 runs 15 residues. V was shortened by 0 bases and J by 0 bases, with 6 bases between the two germline ends. In germline, CDR1 is KGHSH, CDR2 LQKENI. DNA for the CDR3: TGTGCCAGCTCACCACCGGGGGGCTCTGGAAACACCATATATTTT. Its protein product is CASSPPGGSGNTIYF.

V is TRBV7-9 and J is TRBJ2-7; D possibly corresponds to TRBD1 (5 bases). This CDR3 is 13 amino acids long. Germline V gene lookup returns CDR1 SEHNR and CDR2 FQNEAQ (reference sequence). Trimming cost V 4 bases and J 4 bases, with 11 bases left between them. In nucleotides, the CDR3 is TGTGCCAGCAGCTCCGACAGAAAGTACGAGCAGTACTTC. This translates into CASSSDRKYEQYF.

V gene TRBV18 combines with J gene TRBJ1-1; D unresolved. In germline, CDR1 is KGHSH, CDR2 LQKENI. Between the trimmed V and J ends, which lost 3 bases and 1 base, there was a span of 12 bases. The CDR3 sequence is 15 residues long. The CDR3: CASSPSVPPNTEAFF. DNA of the CDR3: TGTGCCAGCTCACCCTCGGTTCCCCCGAACACTGAAGCTTTCTTT.

The CDR3 protein is CASRGQGYEQFF. CDR3 DNA sequence: TGTGCCAGCAGGGGACAGGGGTATGAGCAGTTCTTC. The rearrangement uses TRBV2 and TRBJ2-1; 10 bases are shared with TRBD1. Germline CDR1 is SNHLY and CDR2 is FYNNEI. The junction had 1 base not matched to a gene; V was cut back by 6 bases and J by 8 bases. The CDR3 is 12 residues long.

V is TRBV25-1 and J is TRBJ2-3; D is possibly TRBD1 (5 bases). The V and J ends lost 6 bases and 0 bases respectively, with 10 bases between them. Germline CDR1 and CDR2: MGHDK and SYGVNS. The CDR3 runs 14 residues. CDR3 region: CASRGDPSTDTQYF. The DNA of the CDR3 is TGTGCCAGCAGAGGGGATCCTAGCACAGATACGCAGTATTTT.

The chain carries TRBV30 and TRBJ1-6; 8 bases map to TRBD1. V was clipped by 4 bases and J by 10 bases; unmatched bases: 15. This CDR3 region has 16 residues. Per the germline V gene, CDR1 is GTSNPN and CDR2 is SVGIG (reference sequence). Here the CDR3 DNA reads TGTGCCTGGACCAAATCTAGGACAGGGTTACGGTCACCCCTCCACTTT. Protein: CAWTKSRTGLRSPLHF.

The chain joins TRBV10-1 to TRBJ1-5; unclear D gene. The CDR3 is 13 residues long. Trimming took 1 base from V and 7 from J, leaving 8 bases between them. Looked up from germline, CDR1 is WNHNN and CDR2 is SYGVQD (reference sequence). The CDR3 coding sequence is TGCGCCAGCAGTGAGTTTGCCGGGCAGCCCCAGCATTTT. It translates to CASSEFAGQPQHF.

The rearrangement uses TRBV5-6 and TRBJ2-2; D remains ambiguous. V was pared by 0 bases and J by 6 bases, with 12 bases between. There are 15 residues in the CDR3. In germline, CDR1 is SGHDT, CDR2 YYEEEE. This chain's CDR3 is CASSLDSWYPGELFF. CDR3 coding DNA: TGTGCCAGCAGCTTGGACAGTTGGTACCCCGGGGAGCTGTTTTTT.

The gene calls are TRBV11-3 and TRBJ2-7, with TRBD1 matching over 9 bases. CDR1 and CDR2 from the germline V gene are SGHNT and YENEEA. The CDR3 has 13 residues. V was clipped by 3 bases and J by 5 bases; unmatched bases: 2. The CDR3 sequence is CASSFGTGHEQYF. The CDR3 nucleotides read TGTGCCAGCAGCTTCGGGACAGGGCACGAGCAGTACTTC.

The CDR3 DNA reads TGTGCCAGCAGCTTAGGTCTAAGAGCGGGTACGCAGTATTTT. Protein product: CASSLGLRAGTQYF. V gene TRBV7-2 combines with J gene TRBJ2-3; maybe TRBD2 (6 bases). CDR3 length: 14 residues. Germline V gene sequence: CDR1 SGHTA, CDR2 FQGNSA. Deletions cut 1 base from V and 8 bases from J, with 13 bases between.

The V gene is TRBV13, the J gene TRBJ2-4; 7 bases align to TRBD1. Germline CDR1 and CDR2: PRHDT and FYEKMQ (reference sequence). This CDR3 has 19 residues. Losses at the gene ends were 8 bases for V and 1 base for J; bases not matched to a gene: 20. CDR3 coding DNA: TGTGCCAGCCGACAGACAGGGAGCTCACGGTTGTTGGCCAAAAACATTCAGTACTTC. Protein product: CASRQTGSSRLLAKNIQYF.

V gene TRBV6-1 combines with J gene TRBJ1-5; no clear D gene. This CDR3 comprises 14 residues. The V gene's germline CDR1 is MNHNS and CDR2 SASEGT. The germline V and J ends were trimmed by 6 bases and 2 bases, with 11 bases remaining between them. The CDR3 DNA reads as TGTGCCAGCAGGCCGGGGAGAGGCAATCAGCCCCAGCATTTT. This sequence encodes CASRPGRGNQPQHF.

The chain joins TRBV7-9 to TRBJ2-5; TRBD2 is a possible D gene (5 bases). CDR1 SEHNR and CDR2 FQNEAQ come from the germline V gene (reference sequence). Trimming shortened V by 8 bases and J by 3 bases, and 10 bases separated the two germline ends. The CDR3 covers 12 residues. The CDR3 spells CASSPGEETQYF. CDR3 in DNA: TGTGCCAGCTCCCCCGGGGAAGAGACCCAGTACTTC.

The gene calls are TRBV30 and TRBJ1-2; tentatively, D is TRBD1 (5 bases). Per germline, CDR1 GTSNPN and CDR2 SVGIG (reference sequence). V was shortened by 5 bases and J by 8 bases, with 21 bases between the two germline ends. CDR3 length: 14 amino acids. In nucleotides, the CDR3 is TGTGCCTGGGACGTGCACAGGCGAGCTGGAGGCTACACCTTC. This translates into CAWDVHRRAGGYTF.

The gene calls are TRBV6-5 and TRBJ2-5, with 8 bases identical to TRBD2. TRBJ2-7 explains the end of the DNA better; the J call may be wrong. CDR1 is MNHEY, CDR2 SVGAGI, per germline. There are 13 residues in the CDR3. The CDR3 sequence is CASRGGGTHEQYF. As DNA, the CDR3 is TGTGCCAGCCGGGGCGGGGGGACCCACGAGCAGTACTTC.

The chain is built from TRBV27 and TRBJ2-7; a weak D match, TRBD1 (5 bases). Germline CDR1 and CDR2: MNHEY and SMNVEV (reference sequence). V was clipped by 3 bases and J by 2 bases, with 14 bases between them. This CDR3 spans 15 amino acids. CDR3 in DNA: TGTGCCAGCAGTTTTATTTCCGACAGAACCTACGAGCAGTACTTC. It codes for CASSFISDRTYEQYF.

Here the CDR3 reads CASSLVLQSSGNTIYF. The CDR3 bases are TGTGCCAGCAGCTTAGTTTTACAGAGCTCTGGAAACACCATATATTTT. J is TRBJ1-3 and V is TRBV7-2; D is undetermined. Germline V gives CDR1 SGHTA, CDR2 FQGNSA. V lost 1 base and J lost 0, with 10 bases in between. This CDR3 contains 16 residues.

The chain carries TRBV4-3 and TRBJ1-1; D is undetermined. Germline-derived CDR1 and CDR2 are LGHNA and YSLEER. V was pared by 4 bases and J by 1 base, with 7 bases between. CDR3 length: 13 residues. The CDR3 spells CASSRTWNTEAFF. In DNA form, the CDR3 reads TGCGCCAGCAGCCGTACTTGGAACACTGAAGCTTTCTTT.

The chain combines TRBV10-3 with TRBJ2-5; 9 bases fit TRBD1. The V and J ends lost 0 bases and 5 bases, in that order; junction bases with no gene match: 4. This CDR3 is 15 amino acids long. In germline, CDR1 is ENHRY, CDR2 SYGVKD. The CDR3 nucleotides are TGTGCCATCAGTGAGTCCGGACAGGGGTGGGAGACCCAGTACTTC. Protein product: CAISESGQGWETQYF.

The chain links TRBV28 to TRBJ2-1; D possibly corresponds to TRBD1 (5 bases). Per germline, CDR1 MDHEN and CDR2 SYDVKM. Trimming left V 7 bases short and J 5 bases short, with 15 bases between. The CDR3 consists of 14 residues. This CDR3 is CASTRPGLNNEQFF. In DNA, the CDR3 is TGTGCCAGCACCCGGCCAGGGCTAAACAATGAGCAGTTCTTC.

This chain joins TRBV29-1 and TRBJ1-2; 9 bases are shared with TRBD1. This CDR3 contains 16 residues. CDR1 is SQVTM and CDR2 is ANQGSEA in the germline V gene. The junction had 16 bases not matched to a gene; V was cut back by 6 bases and J by 5 bases. CDR3 DNA sequence: TGCAGCGTGGATGAAGGGGCCGGGACAGGGTGGTATGGCTACACCTTC. As protein: CSVDEGAGTGWYGYTF.

The chain carries TRBV5-1 and TRBJ2-7; 7 bases are shared with TRBD1. Per germline, CDR1 SGHRS and CDR2 YFSETQ. V dropped 0 bases and J dropped 6; count of bases not matched to a gene: 3. This CDR3 is built from 13 residues. This CDR3 reads CASSLVGGSEQYF. In DNA form, the CDR3 reads TGCGCCAGCAGCTTGGTAGGGGGCTCCGAGCAGTACTTC.